Listed here are 32 T cell receptor beta chains from one sample, sequenced in a study of T cell responses to AZD1222 COVID-19 vaccine. Measured with immunoSEQ multiplex PCR; TCRdb has only the in-frame clones, and not every one. The sample lists about 160,000 clones, 90% occurring once. The sequencing here drew on peripheral blood, taken 28 days after the second AZD1222 dose. All receptors derive from an adult who received the AZD1222 COVID-19 vaccine.

Note on this clone: Other DNA sequences in the sample encode the same CDR3. V usage is TRBV18 and J usage is TRBJ1-5; a weak D match, TRBD1 (5 bases). The CDR3 loop spans 15 amino acids. Per germline, CDR1 KGHSH and CDR2 LQKENI. V was trimmed by 6 bases and J by 0 bases, leaving 12 bases between them. The DNA of the CDR3 is TGTGCCAGCTCCCCCTCGGGGGATAGCAATCAGCCCCAGCATTTT. This encodes CASSPSGDSNQPQHF.

The V and J genes are TRBV5-4 and TRBJ2-7; TRBD2 agrees at 8 bases. With 4 bases clipped from V and 6 bases from J, the junction kept 15 bases outside the gene matches. The CDR3 totals 16 residues. Per the germline V gene, CDR1 is SGHNT and CDR2 is YYREEE (reference sequence). The CDR3 bases are TGTGCCAGCAGCCGCCAGGGTAGGAGCGGGAGTAGCGAGCAGTACTTC. The encoded protein is CASSRQGRSGSSEQYF.

Of note for this clone: The sample holds other DNA sequences that translate to the same CDR3. The V call is TRBV27, the J call TRBJ1-6; weak D call: TRBD1 (5 bases). Trimming cost V 3 bases and J 7 bases, with 10 bases left between them. This CDR3 comprises 14 residues. Germline V gene sequence: CDR1 MNHEY, CDR2 SMNVEV (reference sequence). CDR3 protein: CASSLGQVNSPLHF. For the CDR3, the DNA is TGTGCCAGCAGTTTGGGGCAGGTGAATTCACCCCTCCACTTT.

The chain has TRBV2 and TRBJ2-3; D uncertain. This CDR3 is 15 amino acids long. CDR1 and CDR2 from the germline V gene are SNHLY and FYNNEI. With 5 bases removed from V and 1 base from J, the gap between germline ends came to 13 bases. CDR3 loop: CASSRDSGGTDTQYF. CDR3 nucleotides: TGTGCCAGCAGTAGAGACTCCGGCGGCACAGATACGCAGTATTTT.

The V call is TRBV6-1, the J call TRBJ1-5; a possible D gene is TRBD1 (5 bases). The CDR3 is made up of 15 amino acids. V was pared by 1 base and J by 7 bases, with 14 bases between. Germline V lookup: CDR1 MNHNS, CDR2 SASEGT. DNA of the CDR3: TGTGCCAGCAGTGAAGGACAGCGGGGAAGCCAGCCCCAGCATTTT. It encodes CASSEGQRGSQPQHF.

The rearrangement uses TRBV2 and TRBJ2-7; 8 nucleotides line up with TRBD2. The length of the CDR3 is 16 residues. The germline CDR1 and CDR2 sequences are SNHLY and FYNNEI. Germline trimming cut 6 bases from V and 3 bases from J; bases unmatched to any gene: 13. CDR3 sequence reads: CASRPGLELSFYEQYF. The CDR3 region has the DNA TGTGCCAGCAGACCGGGACTAGAGCTCTCTTTCTACGAGCAGTACTTC. The full variable domain, with the rest looked up from reference TRBV2 and TRBJ2-7, is EPEVTQTPSHQVTQMGQEVILRCVPISNHLYFYWYRQILGQKVEFLVSFYNNEISEKSEIFDDQFSVERPDGSNFTLKIRSTKLEDSAMYFCASRPGLELSFYEQYFGPGTRLTVT.

The rearrangement joins TRBV7-8 to TRBJ1-2, with 10 bases matching TRBD1. This CDR3 has 16 residues. With 1 base clipped from V and 3 bases from J, the junction kept 5 bases outside the gene matches. Germline V gives CDR1 SGHVS, CDR2 FQNEAQ. The CDR3, as DNA: TGTGCCAGCAGCTTAGAGGGGGGACAGGGGTACTATGGCTACACCTTC. It translates to CASSLEGGQGYYGYTF. Combining the CDR3 with reference TRBV7-8 and TRBJ1-2 gives the whole variable domain GAGVSQSPRYKVAKRGQDVALRCDPISGHVSLFWYQQALGQGPEFLTYFQNEAQLDKSGLPSDRFFAERPEGSVSTLKIQRTQQEDSAVYLCASSLEGGQGYYGYTFGSGTRLTVV.

The chain joins TRBV25-1 to TRBJ1-2; D remains ambiguous. This CDR3 is built from 15 residues. Germline V gene sequence: CDR1 MGHDK, CDR2 SYGVNS. Trimming left V 4 bases short and J 5 bases short, with 17 bases between. The CDR3 reads CASSASGSGDYGYTF. The DNA of the CDR3 is TGTGCCAGCAGTGCTTCGGGTAGTGGAGATTATGGCTACACCTTC.

The chain links TRBV11-2 to TRBJ2-7; D is ambiguous. V was trimmed by 4 bases and J by 2 bases, leaving 9 bases between them. Germline CDR1 reads SGHAT; CDR2 reads FQNNGV. This CDR3 spans 13 amino acids. The CDR3 DNA reads as TGTGCCAGCAGCTCGGACGTGACCTACGAGCAGTACTTC. This codes for CASSSDVTYEQYF.

V is TRBV6-9 and J is TRBJ1-2; tentative D call: TRBD1 (6 bases). V lost 1 base, J lost 4 bases, and 13 bases lay in between. The germline CDR1 and CDR2 sequences are MNHGY and SVAAGI. This CDR3 spans 15 amino acids. The DNA of the CDR3 is TGTGCCAGCAGTTATTTACTCCAGGGGATCTATGGCTACACCTTC. It encodes CASSYLLQGIYGYTF.

Only one count was recorded for this clone. The genes are TRBV5-1 and TRBJ2-1, with D tentatively TRBD2 (6 bases). The CDR3 loop spans 14 amino acids. V lost 4 bases and J lost 4, with 12 bases in between. The V gene's germline CDR1 is SGHRS and CDR2 YFSETQ. CDR3 DNA: TGCGCCAGCAGCCTGAGTGGGGGGTACAATGAGCAGTTCTTC. Translating gives CASSLSGGYNEQFF.

This rearrangement joins TRBV5-1 to TRBJ1-1; unclear D gene. The V end was cut by 3 bases, the J end by 0 bases, with 15 bases between. The CDR3 contains 16 residues. Germline CDR1 reads SGHRS; CDR2 reads YFSETQ. The CDR3 bases are TGCGCCAGCAGCTCCCTCGGTGGGGAAGTGAACACTGAAGCTTTCTTT. Translation: CASSSLGGEVNTEAFF.

The chain combines TRBV30 with TRBJ1-2; D perhaps matches TRBD1 (5 bases). Germline-derived CDR1 and CDR2 are GTSNPN and SVGIG (reference sequence). Trimming pared 1 base from V and 4 bases from J, leaving 19 bases between. The CDR3 has 16 residues. The DNA for the CDR3 is TGTGCCTGGAGTGAGTTTCTACCGGGGACCGGCTATGGCTACACCTTC. It translates to CAWSEFLPGTGYGYTF.

CDR3 sequence (DNA): TGTGCCAGCAGCTTAGTGAGTTTGCGAGGGGTCTCCTACGAGCAGTACTTC. Translation gives CASSLVSLRGVSYEQYF. The V and J genes are TRBV7-8 and TRBJ2-7; D could derive from TRBD1 or TRBD2 (5 bases each). Germline CDR1 SGHVS, CDR2 FQNEAQ. This CDR3 is built from 17 residues. The V and J ends lost 1 base and 0 bases respectively, with 16 bases between them.

The chain carries TRBV10-3 and TRBJ1-1; unclear D gene. Trimming shortened V by 2 bases and J by 0 bases, and 10 bases separated the two germline ends. The germline gives CDR1 ENHRY, CDR2 SYGVKD. The CDR3 loop spans 15 amino acids. The CDR3 DNA follows: TGTGCCATCAGTGAGGGGGTGGCTTTGAACACTGAAGCTTTCTTT. Protein: CAISEGVALNTEAFF.

This chain connects TRBV30 to TRBJ1-5; D is unclear. V was clipped by 2 bases and J by 1 base, with 6 bases between them. The CDR3 is 13 residues long. The germline gives CDR1 GTSNPN, CDR2 SVGIG (reference sequence). CDR3 sequence: CAWSLASNQPQHF. For the CDR3, the DNA is TGTGCCTGGAGTCTTGCCAGCAATCAGCCCCAGCATTTT. Combining the CDR3 with reference TRBV30 and TRBJ1-5 gives the whole variable domain SQTIHQWPATLVQPVGSPLSLECTVEGTSNPNLYWYRQAAGRGLQLLFYSVGIGQISSEVPQNLSASRPQDRQFILSSKKLLLSDSGFYLCAWSLASNQPQHFGDGTRLSIL.

The V and J genes are TRBV27 and TRBJ1-3, with D perhaps TRBD1 (5 bases). The ends were cut back, 2 bases at V and 3 bases at J, with 8 bases in the middle. The CDR3 totals 14 residues. The germline gives CDR1 MNHEY, CDR2 SMNVEV (reference sequence). CDR3 DNA: TGTGCCAGCAGTTTAGGGGGTGGTGGAAACACCATATATTTT. This translates into CASSLGGGGNTIYF.

The chain uses TRBV5-6 and TRBJ2-4, with D maybe TRBD2 (5 bases). CDR1 and CDR2 from the germline V gene are SGHDT and YYEEEE. This CDR3 spans 16 amino acids. V was trimmed by 0 bases and J by 0 bases, leaving 10 bases between them. This chain's CDR3 is CASSLGSGLAKNIQYF. The CDR3 DNA follows: TGTGCCAGCAGCTTGGGAAGCGGCCTAGCCAAAAACATTCAGTACTTC.

This chain connects TRBV7-9 to TRBJ2-4; TRBD1 or TRBD2 may be the D gene (5 bases each). V was trimmed by 6 bases and J by 0 bases, leaving 15 bases between them. The CDR3 sequence is 16 residues long. The germline gives CDR1 SEHNR, CDR2 FQNEAQ (reference sequence). The CDR3 region is CASSPRDGLAKNIQYF. CDR3 DNA sequence: TGTGCCAGCAGTCCCCGGGACGGATTAGCCAAAAACATTCAGTACTTC.

The rearrangement joins TRBV6-5 to TRBJ1-1; TRBD1 matches 7 bases. CDR1 is MNHEY, CDR2 SVGAGI, per germline. The CDR3 runs to 13 residues. V was pared by 7 bases and J by 2 bases, with 4 bases of the junction left unmatched. CDR3 DNA: TGTGCCAGCATCCGACAGGGAAACACTGAAGCTTTCTTT. This gives the protein CASIRQGNTEAFF.

This sequence joins TRBV19 and TRBJ1-1; TRBD1 matches 7 bases. CDR3 size: 13 residues. After removal of 8 bases from V and 5 bases from J, the junction contained 8 bases not matched to a gene. Per the germline V gene, CDR1 is LNHDA and CDR2 is SQIVND (reference sequence). In nucleotides, the CDR3 is TGTGCCAGTCTCCGACAGGGTTGGACTGAAGCTTTCTTT. Protein: CASLRQGWTEAFF.

This clone was recorded a few times. CDR3 coding DNA: TGTGCCAGCAGTGAGTGGGTAGGGTGGCAGCCCCAGCATTTT. Translating it yields CASSEWVGWQPQHF. The chain employs TRBV2 and TRBJ1-5; no clear D. The CDR3 length is 14 residues. Per the germline V gene, CDR1 is SNHLY and CDR2 is FYNNEI. Trimming removed 3 bases from V and 7 bases from J, with 13 bases in between.

This sequence joins TRBV30 and TRBJ1-2; D gene unclear. Looked up from germline, CDR1 is GTSNPN and CDR2 is SVGIG (reference sequence). This CDR3 comprises 10 residues. The ends were cut back, 1 base at V and 8 bases at J, with 5 bases in the middle. CDR3 loop: CAWSGEGYTF. The CDR3 DNA is TGTGCCTGGAGTGGGGAGGGCTACACCTTC.

This chain uses TRBV19 with TRBJ1-1; 9 nucleotides agree with TRBD1. Germline trimming cut 5 bases from V and 8 bases from J; bases unmatched to any gene: 12. This CDR3 comprises 15 residues. The germline V gene has CDR1 LNHDA and CDR2 SQIVND (reference sequence). The CDR3 reads CASSENRGRFGEAFF. Written as DNA, the CDR3 is TGTGCCAGTAGTGAAAACAGGGGGCGATTTGGCGAAGCTTTCTTT. The variable domain in full, completed from reference TRBV19 and TRBJ1-1, reads DGGITQSPKYLFRKEGQNVTLSCEQNLNHDAMYWYRQDPGQGLRLIYYSQIVNDFQKGDIAEGYSVSREKKESFPLTVTSAQKNPTAFYLCASSENRGRFGEAFFGQGTRLTVV.

The rearrangement joins TRBV5-8 to TRBJ1-1; D gene ambiguous. Germline CDR1 is SGHTS and CDR2 is YDEGEE. V was cut by 4 bases and J by 4 bases, with 11 bases left in between. CDR3 length equals 13 residues. The CDR3 sequence: CASSLIAGTEAFF. For the CDR3, the DNA is TGTGCCAGCAGCCTGATCGCAGGCACTGAAGCTTTCTTT. Full variable domain (outside the CDR3, taken from reference TRBV5-8 and TRBJ1-1): EAGVTQSPTHLIKTRGQQATLRCSPISGHTSVYWYQQALGLGLQFLLWYDEGEERNRGNFPPRFSGRQFPNYSSELNVNALELEDSALYLCASSLIAGTEAFFGQGTRLTVV.

The chain uses TRBV19 and TRBJ2-1, with 7 bases lining up with TRBD2. Per the germline V gene, CDR1 is LNHDA and CDR2 is SQIVND (reference sequence). The CDR3 extends over 15 amino acids. With 2 bases clipped from V and 5 bases from J, the junction kept 6 bases outside the gene matches. CDR3 region: CASSINWSGDNEQFF. CDR3 sequence (DNA): TGTGCCAGTAGTATAAATTGGAGCGGGGACAATGAGCAGTTCTTC.

This clone occurred once. The chain links TRBV6-5 to TRBJ1-5, with D possibly matching TRBD1 (5 bases). Trimming took off 7 bases at V and 0 bases at J, with 13 bases between the two ends. The V gene's germline CDR1 is MNHEY and CDR2 SVGAGI. This CDR3 spans 15 amino acids. CDR3 sequence (DNA): TGTGCCAGCAATTTCGACCAGGGTAGCAATCAGCCCCAGCATTTT. As protein: CASNFDQGSNQPQHF.

This clone was picked up one time. The rearrangement links TRBV5-4 to TRBJ2-7; 10 nucleotides match TRBD1. This CDR3 region has 14 residues. Losses at the gene ends were 5 bases for V and 7 bases for J; bases not matched to a gene: 9. Germline CDR1 and CDR2: SGHNT and YYREEE (reference sequence). The CDR3 region is CASSWDRGVGEQYF. In nucleotides, the CDR3 is TGTGCCAGCAGTTGGGACAGGGGAGTGGGAGAGCAGTACTTC.

The chain uses TRBV5-1 and TRBJ2-5; D may be TRBD2 (6 bases). The CDR3 loop spans 14 amino acids. Germline-derived CDR1 and CDR2 are SGHRS and YFSETQ. Trimming left V 1 base short and J 4 bases short, with 11 bases between. Here the CDR3 DNA reads TGCGCCAGCAGCTTGAATTTCGGGGGAGAGACCCAGTACTTC. Translation: CASSLNFGGETQYF. The full variable domain, with the rest looked up from reference TRBV5-1 and TRBJ2-5, is KAGVTQTPRYLIKTRGQQVTLSCSPISGHRSVSWYQQTPGQGLQFLFEYFSETQRNKGNFPGRFSGRQFSNSRSEMNVSTLELGDSALYLCASSLNFGGETQYFGPGTRLLVL.

This clone was seen only once. The genes are TRBV3-1 (or the pseudogene TRBV3-2) and TRBJ1-2, with D possibly TRBD1 on 5 matching bases. This CDR3 spans 15 amino acids. The V and J ends lost 0 bases and 8 bases respectively, with 16 bases between them. Germline CDR1 LGHDT, CDR2 YNNKEL (reference sequence). As DNA, the CDR3 is TGTGCCAGCAGCCAAGACTCCCCGGGAAGGGGCGGCTACACCTTC. Its protein is CASSQDSPGRGGYTF.

DNA for the CDR3: TGTGCAAGTCGCTATGAACTAGCTTCCCAAACACAAGATACGCAGTATTTT. Its protein is CASRYELASQTQDTQYF. The rearrangement joins TRBV12-2 to TRBJ2-3; the table's D call of TRBD2 was not tested on the DNA. TRBV12-2 is a pseudogene locus. This CDR3 has 17 amino acids.

This CDR3 is CASSSGTDTQYF. The DNA for the CDR3 is TGTGCCAGCAGTAGCGGTACAGATACGCAGTATTTT. This chain links TRBV2 with TRBJ2-3; TRBD2 might be the D (5 bases). CDR3 length: 12 residues. Germline V gene data show CDR1 as SNHLY and CDR2 as FYNNEI. V was cut by 5 bases and J by 3 bases, with 6 bases left in between. Supplemented by reference TRBV2 and TRBJ2-3, the full variable domain reads EPEVTQTPSHQVTQMGQEVILRCVPISNHLYFYWYRQILGQKVEFLVSFYNNEISEKSEIFDDQFSVERPDGSNFTLKIRSTKLEDSAMYFCASSSGTDTQYFGPGTRLTVL.